A selection of T cell receptor beta chains follows, all from one sample in a study of cytomegalovirus exposure and HLA in healthy donors. Only in-frame clones appear in the TCRdb table, and some are missing; sequencing was by immunoSEQ multiplex PCR. The table lists about 130,000 clones, roughly four fifths of them singletons, with about 2.9% in the top ten. Sequencing used PBMCs. The receptors were gathered from a boy aged 2-9 years in good health and CMV-seronegative. Both conserved end residues are part of each CDR3. The order of the fields is clone size, CDR3 length, V gene, J gene, D gene, CDR3 protein, CDR3 DNA. A D gene is named only where the DNA matches it firmly. Expanded clones are given a class, and other clones once, few, many or no size at all.

-	16	TRBV4-1	TRBJ1-5	-	CASSQDSRYSNQPQHF	TGCGCCAGCAGCCAAGACAGTCGTTATAGCAATCAGCCCCAGCATTTT
-	11	TRBV29-1	TRBJ2-1	-	CSSREYNEQFF	TGCAGCTCCCGAGAGTACAATGAGCAGTTCTTC
-	14	TRBV4-2	TRBJ1-1	-	CASSQDSGAGMAFF	TGTGCCAGCAGCCAAGATTCAGGGGCCGGGATGGCTTTCTTT
-	15	TRBV9	TRBJ2-1	TRBD2	CASSSRGRVGNEQFF	TGTGCCAGCAGCTCACGCGGGAGGGTGGGGAATGAGCAGTTCTTC
-	16	TRBV15	TRBJ2-3	-	CATSRDQQAVTDTQYF	TGTGCCACCAGCAGAGATCAACAAGCGGTTACAGATACGCAGTATTTT
-	15	TRBV4-1	TRBJ2-3	-	CASSQDRGGADTQYF	TGCGCCAGCAGCCAAGATCGCGGGGGCGCGGATACGCAGTATTTT
-	16	TRBV14	TRBJ2-1	TRBD1	CASITSSGQRDNEQFF	TGTGCCAGCATTACCTCCTCGGGACAGAGGGACAATGAGCAGTTCTTC
-	16	TRBV7-6	TRBJ2-3	TRBD1	CASSAGGTGLGDTQYF	TGTGCCAGCAGCGCAGGCGGGACAGGGTTGGGAGATACGCAGTATTTT
-	14	TRBV7-9	TRBJ1-1	-	CASSLSVYNTEAFF	TGTGCCAGCAGCTTATCGGTTTACAACACTGAAGCTTTCTTT
-	14	TRBV5-3	TRBJ1-5	-	CARSLETFDQPQHF	TGTGCCAGAAGCTTGGAGACATTCGATCAGCCCCAGCATTTT
-	15	TRBV5-1	TRBJ2-7	TRBD2	CASSVDSGGLSEQYF	TGCGCCAGCAGCGTTGATAGCGGGGGGCTGTCCGAGCAGTACTTC
-	15	TRBV15	TRBJ2-2	TRBD1	CATSSQGENTGELFF	TGTGCCACCAGCAGCCAGGGGGAAAACACCGGGGAGCTGTTTTTT
-	14	TRBV7-9	TRBJ1-1	TRBD1	CASSARDRAPEAFF	TGTGCCAGCAGCGCCAGGGACAGGGCCCCTGAAGCTTTCTTT
-	13	TRBV15	TRBJ2-7	TRBD2	CATSTGRASEQYF	TGTGCCACCAGCACCGGGAGGGCAAGTGAGCAGTACTTC
-	15	TRBV6-5	TRBJ1-1	TRBD1	CASSYGTGGWTEAFF	TGTGCCAGCAGTTATGGGACAGGGGGATGGACTGAAGCTTTCTTT
-	14	TRBV19	TRBJ1-1	-	CASSRARADTEAFF	TGTGCCAGTAGTAGAGCCAGGGCGGACACTGAAGCTTTCTTT
-	14	TRBV9	TRBJ2-2	-	CASSAQGGTGELFF	TGTGCCAGCAGCGCGCAGGGTGGCACCGGGGAGCTGTTTTTT
-	14	TRBV5-8	TRBJ2-7	TRBD1	CASSLGTGRNEQYF	TGTGCCAGCAGCTTAGGGACAGGAAGGAACGAGCAGTACTTC
-	20	TRBV21-1	TRBJ1-5	-	CASSKALYSGGESCNQPQHF	TGTGCCAGCAGCAAAGCGCTTTATTCGGGGGGGGAGAGTTGCAATCAGCCCCAGCATTTT
-	18	TRBV5-1	TRBJ2-2	TRBD1	CASSPRQGTLANTGELFF	TGCGCCAGCAGCCCTAGACAGGGGACACTAGCGAACACCGGGGAGCTGTTTTTT
-	15	TRBV5-6	TRBJ2-1	TRBD2	CASTPPAGAGNEQFF	TGTGCCAGCACCCCCCCGGCGGGAGCAGGCAATGAGCAGTTCTTC
-	13	TRBV5-1	TRBJ2-2	-	CASSTGDTGELFF	TGCGCCAGCAGCACCGGGGATACCGGGGAGCTGTTTTTT
-	14	TRBV9	TRBJ1-5	TRBD1	CASSQGGSNQPQHF	TGTGCCAGCAGCCAGGGGGGTTCCAATCAGCCCCAGCATTTT
-	17	TRBV19	TRBJ1-1	-	CASSIGGPLGGNTEAFF	TGTGCCAGTAGTATAGGAGGACCCCTGGGGGGTAACACTGAAGCTTTCTTT
-	17	TRBV4-3	TRBJ2-1	TRBD2	CASSQDLSSGGYNEQFF	TGCGCCAGCAGCCAAGACCTAAGTAGCGGGGGTTACAATGAGCAGTTCTTC
-	14	TRBV19	TRBJ1-4	TRBD1	CASSPGQPNEKLFF	TGTGCCAGTAGCCCGGGACAGCCTAATGAAAAACTGTTTTTT
once	14	TRBV2	TRBJ1-2	TRBD1	CASSEAGTGYGYTF	TGTGCCAGCAGTGAAGCCGGGACAGGGTATGGCTACACCTTC
-	13	TRBV5-1	TRBJ2-7	-	CASSLEGGYEQYF	TGCGCCAGCAGCTTGGAAGGGGGCTACGAGCAGTACTTC
few	14	TRBV6-1	TRBJ1-3	-	CASIQGNSGNTIYF	TGTGCCAGCATACAGGGCAACTCTGGAAACACCATATATTTT
-	14	TRBV9	TRBJ2-1	-	CASSGYQGGNEQFF	TGTGCCAGCAGCGGCTATCAGGGGGGCAATGAGCAGTTCTTC
-	17	TRBV6-1	TRBJ2-1	-	CASSEARRLSSYNEQFF	TGTGCCAGCAGTGAAGCGAGGAGACTTTCATCCTACAATGAGCAGTTCTTC
-	16	TRBV2	TRBJ2-4	-	CASGDSTRLAKNIQYF	TGTGCCAGCGGCGACAGCACCCGACTAGCCAAAAACATTCAGTACTTC
-	15	TRBV6-4	TRBJ2-3	TRBD2	CATSSTGGGADTQYF	TGTGCCACCAGCTCGACGGGAGGCGGCGCAGATACGCAGTATTTT
-	16	TRBV7-7	TRBJ2-2	-	CASSSWTPVNTGELFF	TGTGCTAGCAGCTCATGGACACCCGTGAACACCGGGGAGCTGTTTTTT
-	12	TRBV30	TRBJ1-1	TRBD1	CAWSGTGRVSFF	TGTGCCTGGAGCGGGACAGGGAGGGTATCTTTCTTT
-	15	TRBV14	TRBJ1-1	-	CASSRYRAMNTEAFF	TGTGCCAGCAGCCGATACAGGGCCATGAACACTGAAGCTTTCTTT
-	14	TRBV7-9	TRBJ2-7	TRBD1	CASSSGTGNDEQYF	TGTGCCAGCAGCTCGGGGACAGGGAACGACGAGCAGTACTTC
-	14	TRBV6-5	TRBJ1-5	-	CASSRTLGGQPQHF	TGTGCCAGCAGCCGTACTCTCGGGGGTCAGCCCCAGCATTTT
-	16	TRBV7-8	TRBJ2-7	TRBD2	CASSLAPLAGYREQYF	TGTGCCAGCAGCTTAGCTCCCCTAGCGGGGTATCGCGAGCAGTACTTC
-	12	TRBV19	TRBJ1-1	-	CASSGQYTEAFF	TGTGCCAGTTCCGGACAGTACACTGAAGCTTTCTTT
once	14	TRBV5-6	TRBJ2-1	-	CASGLKLGGNEQFF	TGTGCCAGCGGCTTGAAGCTAGGGGGCAATGAGCAGTTCTTC
once	16	TRBV25-1	TRBJ2-7	TRBD2	CASSEWRLAGSYEQYF	TGTGCCAGCAGTGAATGGAGACTAGCGGGCTCCTACGAGCAGTACTTC
-	12	TRBV19	TRBJ1-2	-	CASSILAGGYTF	TGTGCCAGTAGTATCTTGGCGGGAGGCTACACCTTC
-	18	TRBV19	TRBJ2-2	-	CASSIRWEGGQNTGELFF	TGTGCCAGTAGTATCAGATGGGAGGGGGGACAGAACACCGGGGAGCTGTTTTTT
-	13	TRBV6-4	TRBJ2-2	-	CASSPGDTGELFF	TGTGCCAGCAGTCCAGGGGACACCGGGGAGCTGTTTTTT
-	15	TRBV6-5	TRBJ1-1	-	CASSYSIRSGGSAFF	TGTGCCAGCAGTTACTCGATTCGCAGCGGCGGATCGGCTTTCTTT
once	18	TRBV7-2	TRBJ1-1	-	CASSSSQGQWHRSTEAFF	TGTGCCAGCAGCTCCTCACAAGGACAGTGGCATCGTTCCACTGAAGCTTTCTTT
few	14	TRBV30	TRBJ2-1	-	CAWSVRRQVNEQFF	TGTGCCTGGAGTGTACGGAGACAGGTCAATGAGCAGTTCTTC
-	14	TRBV4-3	TRBJ2-2	-	CASSLYTNTGELFF	TGCGCCAGCAGCTTATATACGAACACCGGGGAGCTGTTTTTT
once	14	TRBV18	TRBJ2-5	-	CASSLKGRRETQYF	TGTGCCAGCTCCCTTAAGGGGAGGCGGGAGACCCAGTACTTC
-	15	TRBV6-1	TRBJ2-5	-	CASSFPQGYQETQYF	TGTGCCAGCAGTTTCCCCCAGGGGTACCAAGAGACCCAGTACTTC
few	14	TRBV6-6	TRBJ1-5	-	CASTPGGANQPQHF	TGTGCCAGCACCCCGGGAGGGGCCAATCAGCCCCAGCATTTT
-	17	TRBV7-9	TRBJ1-6	-	CSSSVRRGSSYNSPLHF	TGTTCCAGCAGCGTCCGAAGGGGGAGCTCCTATAATTCACCCCTCCACTTT
-	15	TRBV19	TRBJ2-1	-	CASSIEGVGYNEQFF	TGTGCCAGTAGTATTGAGGGAGTGGGTTACAATGAGCAGTTCTTC
-	17	TRBV4-2	TRBJ1-6	-	CASSQGYGQNNNSPLHF	TGTGCCAGCAGCCAAGGTTATGGACAGAACAATAATTCACCCCTCCACTTT
-	15	TRBV6-5	TRBJ2-4	-	CASSSQEQGRNIQYF	TGTGCCAGCAGTTCTCAGGAACAGGGAAGGAACATTCAGTACTTC
-	15	TRBV6-5	TRBJ2-7	TRBD2	CASSSSGGSSYEQYF	TGTGCCAGCAGTTCTAGCGGGGGCTCTTCCTACGAGCAGTACTTC